Each of the 23 T cell receptor beta chains below was sequenced from the same sample in a study of Tregs in tolerant kidney transplant recipients (dated by TCRdb to between 2018 and 2020). Library prep was done by the immunoSEQ multiplex PCR assay. What TCRdb holds here is the immuneACCESS table cut down to in-frame rearrangements. Part of the clones is not present; checked against another copy, under half of the missing clones reflect an unresolved V gene, and the others are unexplained. In all, the sample holds approximately 43,000 clones, and less than 95% of those were seen once. About 0.7% of the sample is in the top ten clones. Sequenced: Tregs from blood. Every receptor here comes from a human donor in good health.

The V gene is TRBV19, the J gene TRBJ2-7, with a weak D call TRBD1 (5 bases). With 4 bases removed from V and 3 bases from J, the gap between germline ends came to 16 bases. CDR1 is LNHDA and CDR2 is SQIVND in the germline V gene (reference sequence). The length of the CDR3 is 15 residues. The CDR3 region is CASSTAVRAFYEQYF. The CDR3 DNA reads TGTGCCAGTAGTACCGCGGTCAGGGCCTTCTACGAGCAGTACTTC.

This chain uses TRBV11-2 with TRBJ2-1, with TRBD2 as a possible D gene (5 bases). This CDR3 comprises 17 residues. CDR1 and CDR2 (germline): SGHAT, FQNNGV. V shed 1 base and J shed 0 bases, with 13 bases lying between them. The CDR3 region has the DNA TGTGCCAGCAGCTTAGCTTCCGGCGGGCTCTCCTACAATGAGCAGTTCTTC. Translation: CASSLASGGLSYNEQFF. Variable domain in full (rest from reference TRBV11-2 and TRBJ2-1): EAGVAQSPRYKIIEKRQSVAFWCNPISGHATLYWYQQILGQGPKLLIQFQNNGVVDDSQLPKDRFSAERLKGVDSTLKIQPAKLEDSAVYLCASSLASGGLSYNEQFFGPGTRLTVL.

The chain is built from TRBV5-4 and TRBJ1-4; D is perhaps TRBD1 (5 bases). Trimming took 3 bases from V and 8 from J, leaving 14 bases between them. The CDR3 has 14 amino acids. The germline gives CDR1 SGHNT, CDR2 YYREEE (reference sequence). CDR3 amino acids: CASSSGLVREKLFF. The CDR3 nucleotides are TGTGCCAGCAGCTCAGGGCTGGTTCGAGAAAAACTGTTTTTT.

This clone was found a few times. The genes are TRBV6-1 and TRBJ1-5; weak D call: TRBD1 (6 bases). The V end was cut by 7 bases, the J end by 2 bases, with 15 bases between. The CDR3 runs 15 residues. Germline lookup yields CDR1 MNHNS and CDR2 SASEGT. Here the CDR3 reads CASTMDSTGNQPQHF. The CDR3 DNA reads as TGTGCCAGCACGATGGACAGTACAGGCAATCAGCCCCAGCATTTT.

The V call is TRBV18, the J call TRBJ2-2; TRBD2 aligns across 9 bases. This CDR3 has 18 amino acids. V was pared by 3 bases and J by 0 bases, with 8 bases of the junction left unmatched. Germline values: CDR1 KGHSH, CDR2 LQKENI. In nucleotides, the CDR3 is TGTGCCAGCTCACCGTGGGGAGCGGGGGGCACGAACACCGGGGAGCTGTTTTTT. Translation: CASSPWGAGGTNTGELFF.

The DNA for the CDR3 is TGTGCCAGCAGCTTTGGGGGCTATAATTCACCCCTCCACTTT. This codes for CASSFGGYNSPLHF. This chain joins TRBV5-4 and TRBJ1-6, with D possibly matching TRBD1 (5 bases). Germline CDR1 is SGHNT and CDR2 is YYREEE (reference sequence). V lost 2 bases and J lost 3, with 6 bases in between. CDR3 size: 14 residues. The full variable domain, rest sourced from reference TRBV5-4 and TRBJ1-6, is ETGVTQSPTHLIKTRGQQVTLRCSSQSGHNTVSWYQQALGQGPQFIFQYYREEENGRGNFPPRFSGLQFPNYSSELNVNALELDDSALYLCASSFGGYNSPLHFGNGTRLTVT.

The chain carries TRBV7-6 and TRBJ2-2, with D possibly TRBD1 on 7 matching bases. Germline lookup yields CDR1 SGHVS and CDR2 FNYEAQ. The CDR3 runs 12 residues. Trimming pared 4 bases from V and 13 bases from J, leaving 13 bases between. The CDR3 reads CASSSQGGLLFF. For the CDR3, the DNA is TGTGCCAGCAGCTCCCAGGGGGGTTTGCTGTTTTTT.

This clone was seen a single time. CDR3 sequence reads: CASSEALRGTEAFF. DNA for the CDR3: TGTGCCAGCAGTGAAGCGCTTAGGGGTACTGAAGCTTTCTTT. The chain employs TRBV2 and TRBJ1-1; a possible D gene is TRBD1 (5 bases). With 0 bases removed from V and 5 bases from J, the gap between germline ends came to 10 bases. The CDR3 covers 14 residues. CDR1 SNHLY and CDR2 FYNNEI come from the germline V gene.

The V call is TRBV19, the J call TRBJ2-1; a possible D gene is TRBD2 (6 bases). V was pared by 4 bases and J by 4 bases, with 14 bases between. CDR1 LNHDA and CDR2 SQIVND come from the germline V gene (reference sequence). The CDR3 runs to 15 residues. The CDR3 nucleotides read TGTGCCAGTAGTACCCCGGGAGTCAGTTACAATGAGCAGTTCTTC. As protein: CASSTPGVSYNEQFF.

The chain uses TRBV11-2 and TRBJ2-7, with TRBD1 matching 9 bases. Unmatched junction bases numbered 7, after V lost 7 bases and J lost 3 bases. The CDR3 runs 14 residues. Germline CDR1 is SGHAT and CDR2 is FQNNGV. In nucleotides, the CDR3 is TGTGCCAGCACCCCAGACAGGGGGATCTACGAGCAGTACTTC. This encodes CASTPDRGIYEQYF.

The rearrangement uses TRBV6-5 and TRBJ2-5; unclear D gene. The CDR3 consists of 14 residues. V lost 2 bases, J lost 4 bases, and 11 bases lay in between. CDR1 is MNHEY, CDR2 SVGAGI, per germline. The CDR3: CASSYLGGGETQYF. The CDR3 DNA reads as TGTGCCAGCAGTTACCTGGGCGGTGGAGAGACCCAGTACTTC.

The chain links TRBV5-1 to TRBJ2-2; 7 nucleotides align to TRBD1. The V segment lost 4 bases and the J segment 4 bases; nucleotides outside the gene matches: 10. From germline, CDR1 is SGHRS and CDR2 YFSETQ. This CDR3 contains 16 residues. In DNA, the CDR3 is TGCGCCAGCAGCGAACAGGGGTTGAGCGGCACCGGGGAGCTGTTTTTT. Translating gives CASSEQGLSGTGELFF.

The rearrangement links TRBV10-1 to TRBJ2-5, with 9 bases identical to TRBD1. CDR3 length: 14 amino acids. Germline V gene data show CDR1 as WNHNN and CDR2 as SYGVQD (reference sequence). Trimming at V came to 6 bases and at J to 4 bases, leaving 6 bases not matched to a gene. As DNA, the CDR3 is TGCGCCAGCAGCCGGACAGGGGTGAGAGAGACCCAGTACTTC. The encoded protein is CASSRTGVRETQYF.

The J gene is TRBJ2-7, the V gene TRBV7-9, with D tentatively TRBD1 (5 bases). The V and J ends lost 2 bases and 11 bases respectively, with 16 bases between them. In germline, CDR1 is SEHNR, CDR2 FQNEAQ (reference sequence). CDR3 size: 13 residues. CDR3 sequence: CASSLSLTQGKYF. Written as DNA, the CDR3 is TGTGCCAGCAGCTTAAGTCTTACTCAGGGAAAGTACTTC.

This clone was seen just once. The rearrangement links TRBV19 to TRBJ1-5, with D uncertain. Germline values: CDR1 LNHDA, CDR2 SQIVND (reference sequence). V gave up 6 bases and J gave up 0 bases, with 6 bases separating them. The CDR3 totals 13 residues. The CDR3 bases are TGTGCCAGTAGCACCCTTAGCAATCAGCCCCAGCATTTT. Amino acids: CASSTLSNQPQHF.

This sequence joins TRBV7-9 and TRBJ1-1; unclear D gene. CDR1 is SEHNR and CDR2 is FQNEAQ in the germline V gene (reference sequence). The length of the CDR3 is 13 residues. Trimming cost V 8 bases and J 1 base, with 11 bases left between them. CDR3 sequence reads: CASSVGQNTEAFF. The CDR3 DNA sequence: TGTGCCAGCTCGGTAGGGCAGAACACTGAAGCTTTCTTT.

This sequence joins TRBV19 and TRBJ2-1, with TRBD2 as a possible D gene (5 bases). V gave up 3 bases and J gave up 2 bases, with 11 bases separating them. The germline CDR1 and CDR2 sequences are LNHDA and SQIVND (reference sequence). The CDR3 spans 15 residues. CDR3 protein: CASSIMGSPYNEQFF. CDR3 in DNA: TGTGCCAGTAGTATTATGGGGAGTCCCTACAATGAGCAGTTCTTC.

This clone has just one count. This chain joins TRBV2 and TRBJ2-5, with D unclear. With 5 bases removed from V and 8 bases from J, the gap between germline ends came to 12 bases. CDR3 length: 12 residues. Germline CDR1 and CDR2: SNHLY and FYNNEI. CDR3 DNA: TGTGCCAGCAGTCCACCTTCTTACACCCAGTACTTC. Its translation is CASSPPSYTQYF. The whole variable domain, filled in from reference TRBV2 and TRBJ2-5, reads EPEVTQTPSHQVTQMGQEVILRCVPISNHLYFYWYRQILGQKVEFLVSFYNNEISEKSEIFDDQFSVERPDGSNFTLKIRSTKLEDSAMYFCASSPPSYTQYFGPGTRLLVL.

The rearrangement joins TRBV6-5 to TRBJ2-5, with D possibly TRBD1 on 6 matching bases. There are 14 residues in the CDR3. Germline V gives CDR1 MNHEY, CDR2 SVGAGI. V lost 0 bases, J lost 11 bases, and 16 bases lay in between. The CDR3 sequence is CASSYSMGAVGQYF. Here the CDR3 DNA reads TGTGCCAGCAGTTACTCGATGGGGGCAGTAGGGCAGTACTTC.

This chain links TRBV7-2 with TRBJ1-2; 7 bases align to TRBD1. This CDR3 has 15 residues. Germline assignment: CDR1 SGHTA and CDR2 FQGNSA. V gave up 4 bases and J gave up 7 bases; unmatched junction bases: 12. CDR3 nucleotide sequence: TGTGCCAGCAGCTCATTCGACAGGGAGGGGGTTGGCTACACCTTC. It specifies CASSSFDREGVGYTF. The full variable domain, rest sourced from reference TRBV7-2 and TRBJ1-2, is GAGVSQSPSNKVTEKGKDVELRCDPISGHTALYWYRQSLGQGLEFLIYFQGNSAPDKSGLPSDRFSAERTGGSVSTLTIQRTQQEDSAVYLCASSSFDREGVGYTFGSGTRLTVV.

The chain combines TRBV6-5 with TRBJ1-2; D is perhaps TRBD1 (5 bases). The germline V and J ends were trimmed by 7 bases and 5 bases, with 11 bases remaining between them. The CDR3 is made up of 12 amino acids. Germline V CDR1 and CDR2: MNHEY, SVGAGI. Written as DNA, the CDR3 is TGTGCCAGCACCTCTGGGGGGTATGGCTACACCTTC. As protein: CASTSGGYGYTF.

The chain uses TRBV7-9 and TRBJ1-1; D call uncertain. CDR1 is SEHNR, CDR2 FQNEAQ, per germline (reference sequence). V gave up 2 bases and J gave up 1 base, with 5 bases separating them. The length of the CDR3 is 13 residues. The CDR3 nucleotides read TGTGCCAGCAGCTTACAATGGAACACTGAAGCTTTCTTT. Protein: CASSLQWNTEAFF.

This clone appeared a single time. J is TRBJ2-1 and V is TRBV9; D remains unclear. V dropped 3 bases and J dropped 0 bases, with 16 bases sitting between them. The CDR3 has 17 residues. Germline V gene lookup returns CDR1 SGDLS and CDR2 YYNGEE. The CDR3 nucleotides read TGTGCCAGCAGCGCCCCCGTGGGTAGGAGCTCCTACAATGAGCAGTTCTTC. Amino acid sequence: CASSAPVGRSSYNEQFF.